This paragraph covers one T cell receptor beta chain sequence. Its antigen remains unknown. The data are from a study of T cell responses to AZD1222 COVID-19 vaccine. Study overall: Both about-4-week and about-12-week second-dose recipients were combined. Study observations and caveats: Donor demographics were predominantly white British with a female majority; clonal diversity may be underestimated.

TCRdb keeps only in-frame clones here, not all; method: immunoSEQ multiplex PCR. The sample gives some 130,000 clones, 75% to 90% of which show up once; 6.3% is in the top ten. V dropped 7 bases and J dropped 0 bases, with 10 bases sitting between them. The CDR3 totals 13 residues. The V gene's germline CDR1 is SQVTM and CDR2 ANQGSEA. The sequence came from an adult in good health. This sequence joins TRBV29-1 and TRBJ2-1, with D perhaps matching TRBD2 (5 bases). Specimen: peripheral blood, collected on day 0 of AZD1222 vaccination. CDR3 DNA: TGCAGCGGAGGGAAGTACTCCTACAATGAGCAGTTCTTC. Protein: CSGGKYSYNEQFF.